This T cell receptor beta chain was captured by sequencing in a study of early stage breast cancer tumors. Background on the study: Of fewer than 20 invasive breast tumors, about a dozen were hormone receptor-positive, HER2-negative.

General observations from the study: Compared with adjacent normal breast, tumors showed about 2.5-fold denser, more clonal T cells. Comparing each tissue with blood distinguished tumor from normal in most of the 16 patients.

The repertoire was sequenced with immunoSEQ multiplex PCR; TCRdb's copy has only in-frame clones and lacks some. Counted here are about 17,000 clones, 65% to 85% occurring once; the ten biggest clones make up approximately 2%. In regard to this clone: Its antigen is unknown.

This CDR3 contains 14 residues. The V end lost 4 bases, the J end lost 4 bases, and 12 bases lay between the germline ends. Germline-derived CDR1 and CDR2 are SGHRS and YFSETQ. The chain joins TRBV5-1 to TRBJ2-1, with D tentatively TRBD1 (6 bases). The clonotype was recovered from a person aged 65 to 85 with breast cancer. Input material: blood. CDR3 sequence (DNA): TGCGCCAGCAGCCTACAGGGTTCATACAATGAGCAGTTCTTC. Residues: CASSLQGSYNEQFF.